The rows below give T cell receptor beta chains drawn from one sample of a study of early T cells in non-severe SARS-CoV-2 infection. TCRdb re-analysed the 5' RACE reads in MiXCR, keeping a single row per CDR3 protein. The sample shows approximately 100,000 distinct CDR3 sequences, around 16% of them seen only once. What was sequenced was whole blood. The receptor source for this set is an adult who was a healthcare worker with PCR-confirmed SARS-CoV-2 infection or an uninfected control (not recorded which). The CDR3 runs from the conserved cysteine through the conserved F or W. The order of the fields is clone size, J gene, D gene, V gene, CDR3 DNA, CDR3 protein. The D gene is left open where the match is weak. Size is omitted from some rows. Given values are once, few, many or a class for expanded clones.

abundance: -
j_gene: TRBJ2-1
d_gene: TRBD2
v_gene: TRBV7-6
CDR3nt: TGTGCCAGCAGCGCTCAAAGTATACTAACTAGCGATGAGCAGTTCTTC
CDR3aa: CASSAQSILTSDEQFF

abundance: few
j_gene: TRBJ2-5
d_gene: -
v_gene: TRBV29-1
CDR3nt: TGCACCACCCGCGGAGCACAAGAGACCCAGTACTTC
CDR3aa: CTTRGAQETQYF

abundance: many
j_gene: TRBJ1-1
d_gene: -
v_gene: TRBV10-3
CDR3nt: TGTGCCATCAGGAGGGGTTCTGAAGCTTTCTTT
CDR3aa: CAIRRGSEAFF

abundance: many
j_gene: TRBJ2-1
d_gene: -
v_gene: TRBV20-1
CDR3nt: TGCAGTGCTGAGTTACTAGACGAGTACAATGAGCAGTTCTTC
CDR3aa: CSAELLDEYNEQFF

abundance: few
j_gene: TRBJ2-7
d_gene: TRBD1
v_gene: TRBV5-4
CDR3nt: TGTGCCAGCAGCCCGGTTGGACAGGGATTAACCTACGAGCAGTACTTC
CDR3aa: CASSPVGQGLTYEQYF

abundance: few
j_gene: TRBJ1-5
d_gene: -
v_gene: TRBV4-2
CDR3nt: TGTGCCAGCAGCCAAGATGTAATAACAGCTAAGTGGCCCCAGCATTTT
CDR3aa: CASSQDVITAKWPQHF

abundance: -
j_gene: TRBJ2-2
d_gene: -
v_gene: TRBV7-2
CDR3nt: TGTGCCAGCAGCTTAGCAAGTGATTTCAACGGGGAGCTGTTTTTT
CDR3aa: CASSLASDFNGELFF

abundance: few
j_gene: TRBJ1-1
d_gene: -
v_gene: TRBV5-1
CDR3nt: TGCGCCAGCAGCTTGGTAGCACCCGGACCGAACACTGAAGCTTTCTTT
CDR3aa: CASSLVAPGPNTEAFF

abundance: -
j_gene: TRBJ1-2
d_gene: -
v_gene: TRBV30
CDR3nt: TGTGCCTGGATGGCTTACGGACGAAACTATGGCTACACCTTC
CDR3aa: CAWMAYGRNYGYTF

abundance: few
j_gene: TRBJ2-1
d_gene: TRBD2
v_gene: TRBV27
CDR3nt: TGTGCCAGCACCTCCTGGGGGACTAGCGGCGCATACAGCTTCTTC
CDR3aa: CASTSWGTSGAYSFF

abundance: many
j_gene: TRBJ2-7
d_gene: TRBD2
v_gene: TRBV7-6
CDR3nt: TGTGCCAGCAGCTTAAGTGGACTAGCGGGAGTCTCGGGATACGAGCAGTACTTC
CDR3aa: CASSLSGLAGVSGYEQYF

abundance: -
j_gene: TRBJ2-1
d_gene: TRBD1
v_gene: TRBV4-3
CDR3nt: TGCGCCAGCAGCCACCCCGACAGGGGGGTTGAGCAGTTCTTC
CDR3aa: CASSHPDRGVEQFF

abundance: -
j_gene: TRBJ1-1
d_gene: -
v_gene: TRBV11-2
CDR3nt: TGTGCCAGCAGCTCACTACCTTGGTCCCGAGGGAACACTGAAGCTTTCTTT
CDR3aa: CASSSLPWSRGNTEAFF

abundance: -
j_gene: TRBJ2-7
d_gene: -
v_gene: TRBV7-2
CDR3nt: TGTGCCAGCAGATCAGATTCCTACGAGCAGTACTTC
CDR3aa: CASRSDSYEQYF

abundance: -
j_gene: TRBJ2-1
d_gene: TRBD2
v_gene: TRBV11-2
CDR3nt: TGTGCCAGCAGCCCACCGGGACTAGCGGGAGTTAATGAGCAGTTCTTC
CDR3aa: CASSPPGLAGVNEQFF

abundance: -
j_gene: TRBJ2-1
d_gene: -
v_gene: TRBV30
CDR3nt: TGTGCCTGGAGTGCACGACTAGACGGTGCGGATGAGCAGTTCTTC
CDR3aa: CAWSARLDGADEQFF

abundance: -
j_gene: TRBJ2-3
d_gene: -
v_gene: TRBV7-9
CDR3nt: TGTGCCAGCAGCCCCGGGATCACAGATACGCAGTATTTT
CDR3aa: CASSPGITDTQYF

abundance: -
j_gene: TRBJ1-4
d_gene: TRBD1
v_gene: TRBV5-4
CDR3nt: TGTGCCAGCAGCTTTCGGCGAATCGGACAGGGTCGTGAAAAACTGTTTTTT
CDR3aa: CASSFRRIGQGREKLFF

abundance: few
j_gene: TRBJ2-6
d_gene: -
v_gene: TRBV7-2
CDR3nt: TGTGCCAGCAGCTTCAGGGCTGGGGCCAACGTCCTGACTTTC
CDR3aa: CASSFRAGANVLTF

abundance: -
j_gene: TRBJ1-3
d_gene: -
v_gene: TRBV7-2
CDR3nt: TGTGCCAGCAGCCCCAGGAGGACGGAGGTGGGAAACACCATATATTTT
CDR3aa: CASSPRRTEVGNTIYF

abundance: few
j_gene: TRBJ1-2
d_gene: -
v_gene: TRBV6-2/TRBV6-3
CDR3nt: TGTGCCAGCAGCCGCGGGACGGGAAACTATGGCTACACCTTC
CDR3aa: CASSRGTGNYGYTF

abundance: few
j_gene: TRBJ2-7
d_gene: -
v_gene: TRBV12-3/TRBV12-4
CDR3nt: TGTGCCAGCAGCTCCTCTTTGTTCGGGACACTCCCCTACGAGCAGTACTTC
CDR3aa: CASSSSLFGTLPYEQYF